This TCR beta chain stems from a study of T cells in Graves' hyperthyroidism and ophthalmopathy. Study-wide background: Peripheral blood was obtained at initial diagnosis, preceding any treatment.

Patients between 18 and 65 years old had hyperthyroidism, newly diagnosed and lasting under 2 months. The blood specimen was taken at initial hyperthyroidism diagnosis, before any ophthalmopathy symptoms. CDR3 length equals 18 residues. V dropped 4 bases and J dropped 4; count of bases not matched to a gene: 20. From germline, CDR1 is DFQATT and CDR2 SNEGSKA (reference sequence). At least ten counts were recorded for this clonotype. Amplified TCR beta CDR3 regions came from RNA transcripts. With the HTBI primer set, the TCR CDR3 went through a first round of RT-PCR. TCRdb recomputed calls from the multiplex PCR reads with MiXCR, one row per CDR3 protein. The top ten hold roughly 6.2% of the sample, which has roughly 580,000 distinct CDR3 sequences, approximately 15% seen once.

The sequenced sample consisted of blood. The chain has TRBV20-1 and TRBJ1-1; TRBD1 agrees at 8 bases. The source is a woman younger than 45 with Graves' hyperthyroidism that later progressed to Graves' ophthalmopathy. The CDR3, as DNA: TGCAGTGCTATAGTATGGCAGGGGGCGCGACCGGCGGGCACTGAAGCTTTCTTT. Translating gives CSAIVWQGARPAGTEAFF.